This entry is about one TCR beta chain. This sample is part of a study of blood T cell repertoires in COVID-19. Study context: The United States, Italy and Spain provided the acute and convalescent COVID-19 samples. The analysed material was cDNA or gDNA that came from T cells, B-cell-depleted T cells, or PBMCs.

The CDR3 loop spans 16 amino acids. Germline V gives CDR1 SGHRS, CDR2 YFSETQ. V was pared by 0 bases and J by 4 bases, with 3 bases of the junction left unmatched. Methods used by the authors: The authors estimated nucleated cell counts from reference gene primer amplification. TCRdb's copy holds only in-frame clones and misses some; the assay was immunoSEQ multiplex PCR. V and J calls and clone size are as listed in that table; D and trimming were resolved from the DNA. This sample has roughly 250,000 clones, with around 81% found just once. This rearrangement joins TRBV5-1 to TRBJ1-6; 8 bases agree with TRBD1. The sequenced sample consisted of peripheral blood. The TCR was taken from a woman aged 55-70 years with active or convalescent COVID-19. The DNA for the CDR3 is TGCGCCAGCAGCTTGGCTGACAGGGGTTATAATTCACCCCTCCACTTT. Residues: CASSLADRGYNSPLHF.